This TCR beta chain was sequenced during a study of T cell repertoires in cytomegalovirus infection. The CDR3 is made up of 15 amino acids. The germline V gene has CDR1 SGHVT and CDR2 SQSDAQ. Trimming pared 3 bases from V and 1 base from J, leaving 12 bases between. TCRdb used MiXCR to reprocess the reads, holding one entry per CDR3 protein. Of about 100,000 distinct CDR3 sequences in the sample, less than 55% were seen once. Notes on this clonotype: Its antigen is currently unknown.

The TCR comes from a human donor in good health (CMV status not recorded). Some clones in this sample may be carry-over from other donors' samples. This chain connects TRBV7-4 to TRBJ1-1; D might be TRBD1 (5 bases). Sequencing used CD8+ T cells from cultured PBMCs, obtained from culture after CMV antigen stimulation. The CDR3 DNA reads as TGTGCCAGCAGCTTTCTCGACAGATCGAACACTGAAGCTTTCTTT. It specifies CASSFLDRSNTEAFF.